This T cell receptor (beta chain) was profiled in a study of T cell responses to AZD1222 COVID-19 vaccine. Overall study findings and caveats: The number of AZD1222 recipients seropositive at baseline was only 5 to 7. Targeting of unmutated variant regions was reportedly seen in nearly half of spike-specific TCRs. Clonal diversity was possibly underestimated, and the donors were mostly white British, with more females. Repertoire collection took place solely once the T cell response had peaked.

This CDR3 region has 15 residues. The V end lost 4 bases, the J end lost 3 bases, and 13 bases lay between the germline ends. CDR1 and CDR2 (germline): SGHNT, YYREEE (reference sequence). TCRdb's table, derived via immunoSEQ multiplex PCR, lists solely in-frame clones and lacks some. The table shows about 140,000 clones, with approximately 89% occurring only once. This clone was seen a single time. No antigen is known for it. This sequence joins TRBV5-4 and TRBJ2-2; a possible D gene is TRBD2 (6 bases). Material: peripheral blood, obtained 28 days after the second AZD1222 dose. The source is an adult who received the AZD1222 COVID-19 vaccine. The CDR3 sequence is CASSQRALDTGELFF. DNA for the CDR3: TGTGCCAGCAGCCAGCGGGCCCTTGACACCGGGGAGCTGTTTTTT.